Listed here is a single TCR beta chain. Its target is not known. CDR1 is SGHAT and CDR2 is FQNNGV in the germline V gene. The CDR3 consists of 13 residues. This record comes from a study of graft-versus-host responses after intestinal transplantation. Study-wide results and limits: Levels of circulating GvH clones at their peak were associated with early post-transplant HvG declines. GvH clones turned up in recipient marrow; some had shown up first in ileum or blood.

TCRdb's table, derived via immunoSEQ multiplex PCR, lists solely in-frame clones and lacks some. Seen here are tens of thousands of clones, approximately 88% observed once, and the top ten hold 0.46%. The TCR sequence derives from a human donor who was the organ donor for an intestinal transplant. This material consisted of unstimulated CD4+ T cells sorted from spleen or lymph node cells, taken before transplant. The rearrangement links TRBV11-2 to TRBJ2-5; D unresolved. The DNA end is more similar to TRBJ2-7, so the J call may be wrong. CDR3 region: CASSLDRAYEQYF. In DNA form, the CDR3 reads TGTGCCAGCAGCTTAGACCGCGCCTACGAGCAGTACTTC.